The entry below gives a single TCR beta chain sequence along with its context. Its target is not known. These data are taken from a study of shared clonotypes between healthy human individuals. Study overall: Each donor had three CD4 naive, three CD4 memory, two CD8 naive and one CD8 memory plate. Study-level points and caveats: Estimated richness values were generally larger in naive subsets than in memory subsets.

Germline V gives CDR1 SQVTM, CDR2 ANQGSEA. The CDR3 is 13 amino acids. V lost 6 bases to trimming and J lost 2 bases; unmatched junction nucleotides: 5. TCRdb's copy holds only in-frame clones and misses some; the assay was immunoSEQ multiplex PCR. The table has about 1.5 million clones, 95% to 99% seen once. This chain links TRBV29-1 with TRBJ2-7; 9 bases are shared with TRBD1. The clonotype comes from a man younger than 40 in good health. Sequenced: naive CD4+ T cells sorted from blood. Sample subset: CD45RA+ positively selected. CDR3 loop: CSVRRDRAYEQYF. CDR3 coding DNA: TGCAGCGTCCGACGGGACAGGGCCTACGAGCAGTACTTC.